This TCR beta chain was profiled in a study of human T cells and chemical hapten exposure. Study details: From small differences in pooled library volume came most of the variation in per-sample TCR yields. Study-level points and caveats: High-frequency TCRs, those above 1 in 1000, stayed the same after DPC sensitization.

Unique molecular identifiers were linked by the library to individual cDNA molecules. Study processing details: A per-sample median of approximately 87,000 TCRs was observed, with counts ranging from about 20,000 to 750,000. TCRdb re-derived calls from the 5' RACE reads in MiXCR, one entry per CDR3 protein. What appears here as the V and J calls and clone size reflects TCRdb's work, not the paper's. The sample has roughly 110,000 distinct CDR3 sequences, approximately 19% seen once; the top ten hold 2.5% to 3%. The CDR3 contains 13 residues. V dropped 2 bases and J dropped 2 bases, with 7 bases sitting between them. CDR1 MNHEY and CDR2 SMNVEV come from the germline V gene (reference sequence). The starting material, unfractionated whole blood, was used for total RNA extraction. This clonotype appeared a few times. As yet, its antigen is unknown.

The receptor was derived from a human donor in good health. The chain uses TRBV27 and TRBJ2-7; D unresolved. The CDR3 region has the DNA TGTGCCAGCAGTTTAATCCCCCCCTACGAGCAGTACTTC. Its protein product is CASSLIPPYEQYF.